This T cell receptor (beta chain) came from a study of identical twins. Study-level points and caveats: The study found excess low generation probability among twin-shared out-of-frame alpha sequences. Sharing of beta out-of-frame sequences by twins showed a weaker excess. Compared with models, monozygotic twins showed more out-of-frame TCR alpha sharing.

Everyone who donated was a healthy Caucasian. Each CDR3 protein is one row after TCRdb ran MiXCR on the 5' RACE reads. The data hold 1.5 million to 2 million distinct CDR3 sequences, with about 32% observed a single time. The junction had 8 bases not matched to a gene; V was cut back by 1 base and J by 12 bases. Germline CDR1 and CDR2: LGHDT and YNNKEL (reference sequence). The CDR3 is 15 amino acids. With respect to this clonotype: What it binds is not known.

The receptor was isolated from a newborn girl in good health. J is TRBJ2-1 and V is TRBV3-1; 11 bases are a match to TRBD2. The specimen sequenced was cord blood. CDR3 sequence reads: CASSQVASGRTSQFF. The DNA of the CDR3 is TGTGCCAGCAGCCAAGTGGCTAGCGGGAGGACGTCGCAGTTCTTC.